A single sample is the source of the 20 T cell receptor beta chains below, sequenced in a study of T cell changes during pregnancy in multiple sclerosis. Assay used: immunoSEQ multiplex PCR; TCRdb lists only in-frame clones, some missing. The table has about 20,000 clones, about 85% seen once. The specimen was CD8+ T cells from peripheral blood mononuclear cells, collected after pregnancy. These receptors originate from a female donor in good health, enrolled as a control in a pregnancy study.

The chain is built from TRBV27 and TRBJ2-3, with 8 bases lining up with TRBD1. With 4 bases clipped from V and 3 bases from J, the junction kept 6 bases outside the gene matches. Germline CDR1 MNHEY, CDR2 SMNVEV (reference sequence). This CDR3 comprises 15 residues. In DNA, the CDR3 is TGTGCCAGCAGTTCGTCAGGGGGCTGGACAGATACGCAGTATTTT. It codes for CASSSSGGWTDTQYF.

The chain has TRBV9 and TRBJ2-7, with TRBD1 matching over 10 bases. The V gene's germline CDR1 is SGDLS and CDR2 YYNGEE. V shed 4 bases and J 4 bases; nucleotides not matched to a gene: 8. There are 15 residues in the CDR3. The CDR3 DNA reads as TGTGCCAGCAGCCCGGAGACAGGGGGCGGGTACGAGCAGTACTTC. Its protein is CASSPETGGGYEQYF.

The chain couples TRBV4-3 to TRBJ1-1, with 10 bases aligning to TRBD1. V lost 1 base, J lost 3 bases, and 11 bases stayed unmatched. CDR3 length equals 18 residues. Germline V lookup: CDR1 LGHNA, CDR2 YSLEER. CDR3 sequence: CASSQGPGQGPIYTEAFF. CDR3 nucleotides: TGCGCCAGCAGCCAAGGCCCGGGACAGGGGCCTATCTACACTGAAGCTTTCTTT.

This chain connects TRBV6-5 to TRBJ2-7, with D possibly matching TRBD2 (5 bases). V was shortened by 6 bases and J by 4 bases, with 10 bases between the two germline ends. CDR3 length: 12 amino acids. Germline V gives CDR1 MNHEY, CDR2 SVGAGI. The CDR3 loop is CASSPGIYEQYF. The CDR3 bases are TGTGCCAGCAGCCCCGGGATTTACGAGCAGTACTTC.

The chain employs TRBV18 and TRBJ2-7; D is possibly TRBD1 (6 bases). Trimming took off 3 bases at V and 2 bases at J, with 11 bases between the two ends. The germline V gene has CDR1 KGHSH and CDR2 LQKENI. This CDR3 comprises 14 residues. Written as DNA, the CDR3 is TGTGCCAGCTCACCTACGGACAGAGCCTACGAGCAGTACTTC. Translation gives CASSPTDRAYEQYF.

V and J are TRBV5-6 and TRBJ2-1, with D hard to call. Germline V lookup: CDR1 SGHDT, CDR2 YYEEEE. The CDR3 totals 13 residues. Trimming took 4 bases from V and 10 from J, leaving 15 bases between them. For the CDR3, the DNA is TGTGCCAGCAGCCTATTAGCAATCGGGGAGCAGTTCTTC. Its translation is CASSLLAIGEQFF.

The chain carries TRBV5-1 and TRBJ2-3; 10 bases agree with TRBD2. The CDR3 consists of 16 residues. Germline V gives CDR1 SGHRS, CDR2 YFSETQ. Unmatched junction bases numbered 6, after V lost 3 bases and J lost 2 bases. The CDR3 bases are TGCGCCAGCAGCTCGAAGCGGGGGGGGGTCACAGATACGCAGTATTTT. Protein: CASSSKRGGVTDTQYF.

The chain uses TRBV6-5 and TRBJ2-1, with a possible D match to TRBD1 (6 bases). Germline CDR1 and CDR2: MNHEY and SVGAGI. CDR3 length: 16 amino acids. Trimming left V 0 bases short and J 5 bases short, with 14 bases between. DNA of the CDR3: TGTGCCAGCAGTTACTCGAGCAGGGGATTAGACAATGAGCAGTTCTTC. Amino acid sequence: CASSYSSRGLDNEQFF.

Notes on this clone: One junction end does not reproduce the germline sequence, and a read error may be involved. The V call is TRBV30, the J call TRBJ1-3; D remains unclear. The length of the CDR3 is 13 residues. Germline CDR1 reads GTSNPN; CDR2 reads SVGIG (reference sequence). The CDR3 here is CAWRNGYGDTIYF. DNA for the CDR3: TGTGCCTGGAGAAATGGGTATGGAGACACCATATATTTT.

V is TRBV29-1 and J is TRBJ2-5; D might be TRBD1 (6 bases). The CDR3 contains 15 residues. Trimming shortened V by 4 bases and J by 2 bases, and 17 bases separated the two germline ends. The germline V gene has CDR1 SQVTM and CDR2 ANQGSEA. The DNA for the CDR3 is TGCAGCGTTGGGGCTCCGGGACAACGACAAGAGACCCAGTACTTC. Translated, it gives CSVGAPGQRQETQYF.

This chain uses TRBV11-1 with TRBJ2-7; TRBD2 matches 7 bases. The CDR3 sequence is 14 residues long. Looked up from germline, CDR1 is SGHAT and CDR2 is FQDESV (reference sequence). J lost 2 bases, V lost 5 bases, and 6 bases had no gene match. The CDR3 DNA reads as TGTGCCAGCAGCCCTCCTGGGGGGGCCTACGAGCAGTACTTC. This encodes CASSPPGGAYEQYF. Supplemented by reference TRBV11-1 and TRBJ2-7, the full variable domain reads EAEVAQSPRYKITEKSQAVAFWCDPISGHATLYWYRQILGQGPELLVQFQDESVVDDSQLPKDRFSAERLKGVDSTLKIQPAELGDSAMYLCASSPPGGAYEQYFGPGTRLTVT.

In its sample, this clone was seen once. This chain links TRBV27 with TRBJ2-1; a possible D gene is TRBD2 (6 bases). CDR3 length equals 14 residues. Germline assignment: CDR1 MNHEY and CDR2 SMNVEV (reference sequence). The germline V and J ends were trimmed by 3 bases and 6 bases, with 12 bases remaining between them. CDR3 in DNA: TGTGCCAGCAGTTTGGGGACTCCGCTCAATGAGCAGTTCTTC. Translating it yields CASSLGTPLNEQFF.

The rearrangement links TRBV15 to TRBJ2-3; a weak D match, TRBD2 (5 bases). The CDR3 sequence is 15 residues long. Germline V gives CDR1 LNHNV, CDR2 YYDKDF (reference sequence). The ends were cut back, 0 bases at V and 1 base at J, with 8 bases in the middle. In DNA, the CDR3 is TGTGCCACCAGCAGAGACTCGCGGGGCACAGATACGCAGTATTTT. It encodes CATSRDSRGTDTQYF. Variable domain in full (rest from reference TRBV15 and TRBJ2-3): DAMVIQNPRYQVTQFGKPVTLSCSQTLNHNVMYWYQQKSSQAPKLLFHYYDKDFNNEADTPDNFQSRRPNTSFCFLDIRSPGLGDTAMYLCATSRDSRGTDTQYFGPGTRLTVL.

V is TRBV10-3 and J is TRBJ2-5; weak D call: TRBD1 (5 bases). The CDR3 contains 15 residues. CDR1 is ENHRY, CDR2 SYGVKD, per germline. V was cut by 6 bases and J by 5 bases, with 19 bases left in between. The CDR3 DNA follows: TGTGCCATCAGAGCTGGGGCCACAGCTCCCGAGACCCAGTACTTC. Translated: CAIRAGATAPETQYF.

V is TRBV7-8 and J is TRBJ1-1, with 8 bases identical to TRBD1. There are 16 residues in the CDR3. V shed 3 bases, J shed 1 base, and the junction held 7 bases outside the gene matches. Germline CDR1 and CDR2: SGHVS and FQNEAQ. The CDR3 spells CASSFLRGLPNTEAFF. CDR3 nucleotide sequence: TGTGCCAGCAGCTTTCTCAGGGGGCTTCCGAACACTGAAGCTTTCTTT.

The chain uses TRBV10-3 and TRBJ2-7; D not certain. Germline CDR1 is ENHRY and CDR2 is SYGVKD. Deletions cut 5 bases from V and 0 bases from J, with 8 bases between. The CDR3 sequence is 13 residues long. CDR3 amino acids: CAISHSSSYEQYF. The CDR3 DNA follows: TGTGCCATCAGTCACAGTAGCTCCTACGAGCAGTACTTC.

The V call is TRBV5-1, the J call TRBJ2-7, with 15 bases aligning to TRBD2. Germline CDR1 and CDR2: SGHRS and YFSETQ. The ends lost 1 base at V and 0 bases at J; junction bases unmatched: 5. The CDR3 length is 18 residues. The CDR3, as DNA: TGCGCCAGCAGCTTGATGGGGACTAGCGGGAGGTCCTCCTACGAGCAGTACTTC. This sequence encodes CASSLMGTSGRSSYEQYF.

V and J are TRBV27 and TRBJ2-1; D gene ambiguous. CDR3 length equals 15 residues. From germline, CDR1 is MNHEY and CDR2 SMNVEV (reference sequence). Trimming left V 2 bases short and J 0 bases short, with 8 bases between. The CDR3 spells CASSLDPVSYNEQFF. The CDR3 DNA sequence: TGTGCCAGCAGTTTAGATCCGGTCTCCTACAATGAGCAGTTCTTC.

The chain joins TRBV7-2 to TRBJ1-1; D ambiguous. V was cut by 2 bases and J by 1 base, with 2 bases left in between. CDR1 is SGHTA, CDR2 FQGNSA, per germline. The CDR3 loop spans 12 amino acids. This CDR3 is CASSLQNTEAFF. For the CDR3, the DNA is TGTGCCAGCAGCTTACAGAACACTGAAGCTTTCTTT.

This chain connects TRBV6-5 to TRBJ1-5; D gene unclear. This CDR3 region has 14 residues. In germline, CDR1 is MNHEY, CDR2 SVGAGI. Trimming stripped 2 bases from V and 0 bases from J, with 5 bases between. The CDR3 here is CASSYTYSNQPQHF. The CDR3 DNA follows: TGTGCCAGCAGTTACACTTATAGCAATCAGCCCCAGCATTTT.